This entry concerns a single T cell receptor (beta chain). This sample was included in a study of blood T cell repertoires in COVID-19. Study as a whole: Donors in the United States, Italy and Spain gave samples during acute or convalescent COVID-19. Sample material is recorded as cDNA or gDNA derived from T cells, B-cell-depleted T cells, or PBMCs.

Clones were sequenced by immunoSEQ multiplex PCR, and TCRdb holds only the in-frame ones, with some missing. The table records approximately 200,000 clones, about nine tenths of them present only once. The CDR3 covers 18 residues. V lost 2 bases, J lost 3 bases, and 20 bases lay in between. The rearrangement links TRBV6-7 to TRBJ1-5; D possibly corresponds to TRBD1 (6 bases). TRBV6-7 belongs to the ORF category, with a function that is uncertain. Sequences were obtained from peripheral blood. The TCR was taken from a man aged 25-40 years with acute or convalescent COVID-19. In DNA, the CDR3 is TGTGCCAGCAGTTACCAGAAGTGGACAGTTCTCCTCAATCAGCCCCAGCATTTT. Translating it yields CASSYQKWTVLLNQPQHF.